Below, 30 T cell receptor beta chains from the same sample are listed, as sequenced in a study of shared clonotypes between healthy human individuals. Some clones are missing from TCRdb's copy, which holds only in-frame ones; the method was immunoSEQ multiplex PCR. Here the sample spans 2 million to 2.5 million clones, 90% to 95% being singletons. Sequences were obtained from naive CD4+ T cells from PBMCs. Subset here: CD45RA+ positively selected. The receptors shown here come from a man aged 18-30 years in good health. Some clones in this sample may be carry-over from other donors' samples.

This clone was detected only a few times. The J gene is TRBJ1-1, the V gene TRBV28; D gene ambiguous. The germline V gene has CDR1 MDHEN and CDR2 SYDVKM. The CDR3 is 14 amino acids. Trimming left V 5 bases short and J 3 bases short, with 13 bases between. DNA of the CDR3: TGTGCCAGCAGTGACGGAGGGAGGGACACTGAAGCTTTCTTT. Its protein is CASSDGGRDTEAFF.

The rearrangement uses TRBV9 and TRBJ1-4; D gene uncertain. Germline assignment: CDR1 SGDLS and CDR2 YYNGEE. The CDR3 runs 15 residues. V was shortened by 0 bases and J by 9 bases, with 15 bases between the two germline ends. CDR3 coding DNA: TGTGCCAGCAGCGTAGATTCGGGCAGCGGCAAAAAACTGTTTTTT. It specifies CASSVDSGSGKKLFF.

This chain links TRBV10-3 with TRBJ2-4; tentative D call: TRBD1 (5 bases). Between the trimmed V and J ends, which lost 3 bases and 1 base, there was a span of 10 bases. CDR1 is ENHRY, CDR2 SYGVKD, per germline. This CDR3 contains 15 residues. The CDR3 bases are TGTGCCATCAGTGAAAGGGGTGGGGCCAAAAACATTCAGTACTTC. It specifies CAISERGGAKNIQYF.

This clone has just a few counts. V is TRBV29-1 and J is TRBJ1-1; 7 nucleotides match TRBD1. V gave up 1 base and J gave up 3 bases; unmatched junction bases: 8. This CDR3 comprises 15 residues. The germline CDR1 and CDR2 sequences are SQVTM and ANQGSEA. CDR3 sequence: CSVEVGRGPDTEAFF. The CDR3, as DNA: TGCAGCGTTGAAGTGGGGAGGGGGCCAGACACTGAAGCTTTCTTT.

The rearrangement links TRBV7-6 to TRBJ2-3; perhaps TRBD1 as D (7 bases). Germline lookup yields CDR1 SGHVS and CDR2 FNYEAQ. Trimming cost V 6 bases and J 1 base, with 26 bases left between them. This CDR3 contains 19 residues. The CDR3 nucleotides read TGTGCCAGCAGACCGCGACAGGGCGCTGTGGGGGGTGGCACAGATACGCAGTATTTT. This sequence encodes CASRPRQGAVGGGTDTQYF.

V is TRBV4-3 and J is TRBJ2-7; possibly TRBD1 for D (5 bases). Germline loops: CDR1 LGHNA, CDR2 YSLEER. This CDR3 is built from 16 residues. V gave up 0 bases and J gave up 3 bases, with 15 bases separating them. The CDR3 DNA reads as TGCGCCAGCAGCCAAGATTACCAGGGCGCTTTCTACGAGCAGTACTTC. Translation: CASSQDYQGAFYEQYF.

The chain's CDR3 is CASSLGGAGSGYTF. The DNA of the CDR3 is TGCGCCAGCAGCCTAGGCGGGGCAGGTAGTGGCTACACCTTC. This sequence joins TRBV5-1 and TRBJ1-2; D might be TRBD1 (5 bases). The CDR3 has 14 amino acids. Trimming stripped 4 bases from V and 7 bases from J, with 17 bases between. Germline values: CDR1 SGHRS, CDR2 YFSETQ.

Details on this clone: At one boundary the junction diverges from the germline segment, which might be a read error. The J gene is TRBJ2-4, the V gene TRBV16; tentatively, D is TRBD1 or TRBD2 (6 bases each). The CDR3 is made up of 18 amino acids. Per germline, CDR1 KGHSY and CDR2 FQNENV. The CDR3 spells CASRQLSGDSLAKNIQYF. In DNA form, the CDR3 reads TGTGCCAGCAGGCAATTATCAGGGGACTCACTAGCCAAAAACATTCAGTACTTC. Combining the CDR3 with reference TRBV16 and TRBJ2-4 gives the whole variable domain GEEVAQTPKHLVRGEGQKAKLYCAPIKGHSYVFWYQQVLKNEFKFLISFQNENVFDETGMPKERFSAKCLPNSPCSLEIQATKLEDSAVYFCASRQLSGDSLAKNIQYFGAGTRLSVL.

The chain couples TRBV2 to TRBJ1-2; D is uncertain. Trimming shortened V by 7 bases and J by 8 bases, and 11 bases separated the two germline ends. CDR3 size: 11 residues. The germline gives CDR1 SNHLY, CDR2 FYNNEI. The CDR3 sequence is CASNPGGGYTF. In DNA, the CDR3 is TGTGCCAGCAATCCGGGAGGAGGCTACACCTTC. The full variable domain, its missing parts supplied by reference TRBV2 and TRBJ1-2, is EPEVTQTPSHQVTQMGQEVILRCVPISNHLYFYWYRQILGQKVEFLVSFYNNEISEKSEIFDDQFSVERPDGSNFTLKIRSTKLEDSAMYFCASNPGGGYTFGSGTRLTVV.

The J gene is TRBJ2-2, the V gene TRBV5-1; D not certain. The germline V gene has CDR1 SGHRS and CDR2 YFSETQ. This CDR3 comprises 15 residues. The V gene lost 2 bases and the J gene lost 3 bases, with 11 bases spanning the gap. CDR3: CASSFSTGYTGELFF. The CDR3 DNA reads as TGCGCCAGCAGCTTCTCGACGGGTTACACCGGGGAGCTGTTTTTT.

The chain carries TRBV2 and TRBJ1-2; a possible D gene is TRBD1 (5 bases). The germline V gene encodes CDR1 SNHLY and CDR2 FYNNEI. This CDR3 comprises 15 residues. V lost 6 bases and J lost 1, with 15 bases in between. CDR3 DNA: TGTGCCAGCAGCACATATCGGCAGGGTAACTATGGCTACACCTTC. Its protein is CASSTYRQGNYGYTF. Full variable domain (missing parts from reference TRBV2 and TRBJ1-2): EPEVTQTPSHQVTQMGQEVILRCVPISNHLYFYWYRQILGQKVEFLVSFYNNEISEKSEIFDDQFSVERPDGSNFTLKIRSTKLEDSAMYFCASSTYRQGNYGYTFGSGTRLTVV.

This chain uses TRBV5-4 with TRBJ1-2, with D possibly TRBD1 on 5 matching bases. CDR1 is SGHNT and CDR2 is YYREEE in the germline V gene (reference sequence). Trimming shortened V by 5 bases and J by 0 bases, and 14 bases separated the two germline ends. This CDR3 has 15 residues. In DNA form, the CDR3 reads TGTGCCAGCAGGGCCCATAGGGGAACTAACTATGGCTACACCTTC. It is translated as CASRAHRGTNYGYTF.

On this clone itself: Other DNA sequences from this sample encode an identical CDR3 as well. The rearrangement uses TRBV7-9 and TRBJ2-3; no reliable D call. This CDR3 has 13 amino acids. Between the trimmed V and J ends, which lost 5 bases and 0 bases, there was a span of 6 bases. The germline V gene encodes CDR1 SEHNR and CDR2 FQNEAQ (reference sequence). The CDR3 DNA follows: TGTGCCAGCAGCACCCCTAGCACAGATACGCAGTATTTT. Translated, it gives CASSTPSTDTQYF.

The chain carries TRBV5-1 and TRBJ2-7; no definite D call. The CDR3 spans 14 residues. Germline V gene data show CDR1 as SGHRS and CDR2 as YFSETQ. V was trimmed by 4 bases and J by 6 bases, leaving 17 bases between them. The CDR3 sequence is CASSESRADVEQYF. The CDR3 DNA reads TGCGCCAGCAGCGAAAGCCGGGCTGACGTCGAGCAGTACTTC.

V gene TRBV6-6 combines with J gene TRBJ1-5, with D hard to call. The ends were cut back, 0 bases at V and 9 bases at J, with 6 bases in the middle. Germline V gene lookup returns CDR1 MNHNY and CDR2 SVGAGI (reference sequence). The CDR3 has 12 residues. The chain's CDR3 is CASSYSTGPQHF. Here the CDR3 DNA reads TGTGCCAGCAGTTACTCCACCGGGCCCCAGCATTTT.

The chain links TRBV5-4 to TRBJ1-2; D remains ambiguous. The V end was cut by 4 bases, the J end by 3 bases, with 16 bases between. The CDR3 is made up of 15 amino acids. The germline V gene has CDR1 SGHNT and CDR2 YYREEE (reference sequence). The DNA of the CDR3 is TGTGCCAGCAGCAGAACCGGCAGAGGGTACTATGGCTACACCTTC. Protein sequence: CASSRTGRGYYGYTF.

The rearrangement joins TRBV11-1 to TRBJ2-1; D is unresolved. Germline values: CDR1 SGHAT, CDR2 FQDESV (reference sequence). This CDR3 comprises 14 residues. V lost 0 bases to trimming and J lost 4 bases, with 7 bases between them. The CDR3 here is CASSLAPSYNEQFF. Here the CDR3 DNA reads TGTGCCAGCAGCTTAGCGCCTAGTTACAATGAGCAGTTCTTC.

Turning to this clone: Distinct nucleotide sequences in the sample also encode this CDR3. The V and J genes are TRBV5-1 and TRBJ2-2; D is undetermined. Germline-derived CDR1 and CDR2 are SGHRS and YFSETQ. The V end was cut by 4 bases, the J end by 6 bases, with 10 bases between. The CDR3 contains 13 residues. The CDR3 sequence: CASSVQGPGELFF. CDR3 nucleotides: TGCGCCAGCAGCGTCCAAGGTCCCGGGGAGCTGTTTTTT.

The CDR3 DNA is TGTGCCAGCAGCGAACTCGCGGCGGTCCGCTATGGCTACACCTTC. Translation gives CASSELAAVRYGYTF. This chain joins TRBV6-1 and TRBJ1-2; D remains ambiguous. V was cut by 6 bases and J by 4 bases, with 18 bases left in between. The germline V gene has CDR1 MNHNS and CDR2 SASEGT. The CDR3 covers 15 residues.

The chain has TRBV6-6 and TRBJ1-5; D gene uncertain. The germline V gene encodes CDR1 MNHNY and CDR2 SVGAGI (reference sequence). There are 14 residues in the CDR3. Trimming stripped 5 bases from V and 7 bases from J, with 15 bases between. The CDR3 region is CASSQHPPGQPQHF. The CDR3, as DNA: TGTGCCAGCAGTCAACACCCGCCTGGGCAGCCCCAGCATTTT.

This clone came up a few times. V is TRBV10-2 and J is TRBJ2-1, with D possibly matching TRBD2 (6 bases). Trimming cost V 2 bases and J 4 bases, with 15 bases left between them. Germline values: CDR1 WSHSY, CDR2 SAAADI. This CDR3 region has 16 residues. The CDR3 sequence is CASSEGPRGGYNEQFF. The CDR3 nucleotides are TGCGCCAGCAGTGAGGGACCCCGGGGAGGTTACAATGAGCAGTTCTTC.

This chain uses TRBV5-1 with TRBJ1-4; D is possibly TRBD1 (5 bases). The CDR3 is 14 amino acids. V was clipped by 0 bases and J by 8 bases, with 11 bases between them. Germline CDR1 is SGHRS and CDR2 is YFSETQ. In nucleotides, the CDR3 is TGCGCCAGCAGCTTGGATGGGACGCGAGAAAAACTGTTTTTT. This encodes CASSLDGTREKLFF.

V gene TRBV6-5 combines with J gene TRBJ2-6, with TRBD1 as a possible D gene (6 bases). The CDR3 runs to 15 residues. Germline V CDR1 and CDR2: MNHEY, SVGAGI. V was cut by 4 bases and J by 0 bases, with 7 bases left in between. The CDR3 DNA follows: TGTGCCAGCAGTTGGGGGCTCTCTGGGGCCAACGTCCTGACTTTC. As protein: CASSWGLSGANVLTF.

This clone was picked up one time. The chain combines TRBV2 with TRBJ1-5; possibly TRBD1 for D (6 bases). The germline V and J ends were trimmed by 7 bases and 4 bases, with 8 bases remaining between them. This CDR3 has 12 residues. CDR1 SNHLY and CDR2 FYNNEI come from the germline V gene. The CDR3 is CASNQGNQPQHF. CDR3 DNA sequence: TGTGCCAGCAACCAGGGGAATCAGCCCCAGCATTTT. Together with reference TRBV2 and TRBJ1-5, the CDR3 gives the full variable domain: EPEVTQTPSHQVTQMGQEVILRCVPISNHLYFYWYRQILGQKVEFLVSFYNNEISEKSEIFDDQFSVERPDGSNFTLKIRSTKLEDSAMYFCASNQGNQPQHFGDGTRLSIL.

The chain is built from TRBV7-5 and TRBJ1-5. TRBV7-5 is noted as a pseudogene. This CDR3 has 18 amino acids. The CDR3 nucleotides are TGTGTCAGAACCGTACAGGGACTTCTGGGCCGGGGCAATCAGCCCCAGCATTTT. This sequence encodes CVRTVQGLLGRGNQPQHF.

The chain is built from TRBV28 and TRBJ2-7, with TRBD1 matching 10 bases. Germline CDR1 MDHEN, CDR2 SYDVKM. The V and J ends lost 6 bases and 1 base, in that order; junction bases with no gene match: 6. This CDR3 spans 15 amino acids. The CDR3 loop reads CASRRTGGFSYEQYF. The CDR3, as DNA: TGTGCCAGCAGAAGGACAGGGGGTTTTTCCTACGAGCAGTACTTC.

The chain carries TRBV5-4 and TRBJ1-3; D is possibly TRBD1 (5 bases). V lost 0 bases and J lost 0, with 10 bases in between. This CDR3 comprises 16 residues. CDR1 and CDR2 from the germline V gene are SGHNT and YYREEE (reference sequence). The CDR3 is CASSLEDRSSGNTIYF. The CDR3 region has the DNA TGTGCCAGCAGCTTGGAAGACAGAAGCTCTGGAAACACCATATATTTT.

This chain connects TRBV13 to TRBJ1-1; D unresolved. Germline CDR1 reads PRHDT; CDR2 reads FYEKMQ (reference sequence). This CDR3 spans 14 amino acids. V lost 5 bases and J lost 3, with 13 bases in between. CDR3 sequence: CASSPRASHTEAFF. As DNA, the CDR3 is TGTGCCAGCAGCCCCCGCGCGTCGCACACTGAAGCTTTCTTT. Full variable domain (remainder filled in from reference TRBV13 and TRBJ1-1): AAGVIQSPRHLIKEKRETATLKCYPIPRHDTVYWYQQGPGQDPQFLISFYEKMQSDKGSIPDRFSAQQFSDYHSELNMSSLELGDSALYFCASSPRASHTEAFFGQGTRLTVV.

The J gene is TRBJ1-1, the V gene TRBV28; TRBD1 matches 7 bases. The CDR3 length is 14 residues. V lost 5 bases to trimming and J lost 6 bases; unmatched junction nucleotides: 9. The germline V gene has CDR1 MDHEN and CDR2 SYDVKM. This chain's CDR3 is CASSIRTGNAEAFF. For the CDR3, the DNA is TGTGCCAGCAGTATAAGGACAGGCAACGCTGAAGCTTTCTTT.

The chain has TRBV28 and TRBJ2-3; possibly TRBD1 for D (6 bases). Trimming removed 7 bases at V and 4 bases at J, with 21 bases between. The CDR3 covers 16 residues. Germline V lookup: CDR1 MDHEN, CDR2 SYDVKM. The CDR3 is CASNPAGRGRADTQYF. In nucleotides, the CDR3 is TGTGCCAGCAACCCGGCGGGCAGGGGTCGCGCAGATACGCAGTATTTT.